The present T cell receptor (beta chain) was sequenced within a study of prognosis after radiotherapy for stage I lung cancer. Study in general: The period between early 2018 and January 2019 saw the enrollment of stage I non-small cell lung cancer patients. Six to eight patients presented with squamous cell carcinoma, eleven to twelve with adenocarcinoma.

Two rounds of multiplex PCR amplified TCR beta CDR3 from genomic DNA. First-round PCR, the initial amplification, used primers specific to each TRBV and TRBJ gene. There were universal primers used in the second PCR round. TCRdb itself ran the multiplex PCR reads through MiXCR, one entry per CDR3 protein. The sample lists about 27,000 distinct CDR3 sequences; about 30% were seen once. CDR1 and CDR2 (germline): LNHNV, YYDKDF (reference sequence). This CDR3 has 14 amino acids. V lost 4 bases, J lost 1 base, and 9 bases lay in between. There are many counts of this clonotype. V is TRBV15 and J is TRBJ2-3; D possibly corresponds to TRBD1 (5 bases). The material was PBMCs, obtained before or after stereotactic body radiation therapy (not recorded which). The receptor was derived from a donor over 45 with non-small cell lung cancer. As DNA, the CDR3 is TGTGCCACCAGCATAAGACAGCGCACAGATACGCAGTATTTT. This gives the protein CATSIRQRTDTQYF.